One sample yielded the 25 T cell receptor beta chains listed below, sequenced in a study of shared clonotypes between healthy human individuals. TCRdb keeps only in-frame clones here, not all; method: immunoSEQ multiplex PCR. The sample lists millions of clones; around 94% were seen once. Specimen: naive CD4+ T cells sorted from blood. The subset is: CD45RA+ positively selected. These receptors were taken from a man between 18 and 29 years old in good health.

The chain couples TRBV30 to TRBJ2-7, with D perhaps matching TRBD1 (6 bases). The CDR3 length is 14 residues. Germline-derived CDR1 and CDR2 are GTSNPN and SVGIG (reference sequence). The V gene lost 2 bases and the J gene lost 1 base, with 12 bases spanning the gap. CDR3 protein: CAWSSSRGSYEQYF. In nucleotides, the CDR3 is TGTGCCTGGAGTAGCAGCAGGGGTTCCTACGAGCAGTACTTC.

This clone was seen just once. The chain employs TRBV6-4 and TRBJ1-5; D perhaps matches TRBD1 (6 bases). The V end was cut by 7 bases, the J end by 0 bases, with 10 bases between. Germline V gene data show CDR1 as MRHNA and CDR2 as SNTAGT. The CDR3 loop spans 14 amino acids. CDR3 in DNA: TGTGCCAGCACCCAGGACAGTAGCAATCAGCCCCAGCATTTT. Amino acids: CASTQDSSNQPQHF.

This rearrangement joins TRBV5-8 to TRBJ2-1, with unresolved D. The CDR3 has 13 amino acids. Germline loops: CDR1 SGHTS, CDR2 YDEGEE. V lost 2 bases to trimming and J lost 8 bases, with 11 bases between them. The CDR3 protein is CASSFGAKDEQFF. The CDR3 DNA reads TGTGCCAGCAGCTTCGGCGCTAAGGATGAGCAGTTCTTC.

The rearrangement uses TRBV9 and TRBJ2-2; TRBD2 matches 9 bases. This CDR3 contains 16 residues. CDR1 is SGDLS, CDR2 YYNGEE, per germline. V was pared by 0 bases and J by 6 bases, with 6 bases of the junction left unmatched. This chain's CDR3 is CASSVGASGVSGELFF. In DNA form, the CDR3 reads TGTGCCAGCAGCGTAGGGGCTAGCGGGGTATCCGGGGAGCTGTTTTTT.

The chain links TRBV5-1 to TRBJ2-5; D may be TRBD1 or TRBD2 (5 bases each). The ends were cut back, 1 base at V and 9 bases at J, with 10 bases in the middle. The CDR3 covers 12 residues. Germline assignment: CDR1 SGHRS and CDR2 YFSETQ. Written as DNA, the CDR3 is TGCGCCAGCAGCTTGAGTGGGGGACCCCAGTACTTC. As protein: CASSLSGGPQYF.

The chain recombines TRBV2 with TRBJ2-1, with 14 bases identical to TRBD2. The germline V gene encodes CDR1 SNHLY and CDR2 FYNNEI. The CDR3 is made up of 20 amino acids. Trimming removed 2 bases from V and 0 bases from J; junction bases left unmatched: 9. The CDR3 here is CASSEPQGLAGAISYNEQFF. DNA of the CDR3: TGTGCCAGCAGTGAACCCCAGGGACTAGCGGGGGCTATCTCCTACAATGAGCAGTTCTTC. The full variable domain, completed using reference TRBV2 and TRBJ2-1, is EPEVTQTPSHQVTQMGQEVILRCVPISNHLYFYWYRQILGQKVEFLVSFYNNEISEKSEIFDDQFSVERPDGSNFTLKIRSTKLEDSAMYFCASSEPQGLAGAISYNEQFFGPGTRLTVL.

This chain connects TRBV9 to TRBJ2-1; 7 nucleotides line up with TRBD1. Germline-derived CDR1 and CDR2 are SGDLS and YYNGEE. Losses at the gene ends were 3 bases for V and 0 bases for J; bases not matched to a gene: 3. The length of the CDR3 is 15 residues. CDR3 loop: CASSGGQDSYNEQFF. As DNA, the CDR3 is TGTGCCAGCAGCGGTGGACAGGACTCCTACAATGAGCAGTTCTTC.

A word on this clone: The sample holds other DNA sequences that translate to the same CDR3. The CDR3 loop reads CASSTGLMNTEAFF. The CDR3 region has the DNA TGTGCCAGTAGTACGGGACTAATGAACACTGAAGCTTTCTTT. V and J are TRBV19 and TRBJ1-1; D is possibly TRBD1 (5 bases). V gave up 4 bases and J gave up 0 bases, with 9 bases separating them. This CDR3 has 14 amino acids. Looked up from germline, CDR1 is LNHDA and CDR2 is SQIVND (reference sequence). The full variable domain, in which reference TRBV19 and TRBJ1-1 provide the parts outside the CDR3, is DGGITQSPKYLFRKEGQNVTLSCEQNLNHDAMYWYRQDPGQGLRLIYYSQIVNDFQKGDIAEGYSVSREKKESFPLTVTSAQKNPTAFYLCASSTGLMNTEAFFGQGTRLTVV.

In DNA form, the CDR3 reads TGTGCCAGCAGTTCAATACAGGACAACTATGGCTACACCTTC. The encoded protein is CASSSIQDNYGYTF. This chain uses TRBV2 with TRBJ1-2; D possibly corresponds to TRBD1 (5 bases). Trimming cost V 5 bases and J 2 bases, with 12 bases left between them. CDR3 size: 14 residues. Germline lookup yields CDR1 SNHLY and CDR2 FYNNEI.

The chain links TRBV5-1 to TRBJ2-5; weak D call: TRBD2 (6 bases). The V end lost 3 bases, the J end lost 3 bases, and 12 bases lay between the germline ends. Germline CDR1 SGHRS, CDR2 YFSETQ. This CDR3 spans 14 amino acids. The CDR3 region is CASSSGDIEETQYF. The DNA for the CDR3 is TGCGCCAGCAGCTCGGGAGACATCGAAGAGACCCAGTACTTC.

The chain uses TRBV4-1 and TRBJ1-2; D is undetermined. Germline CDR1 is MGHRA and CDR2 is YSYEKL. V lost 1 base and J 0 bases, leaving 6 bases between the germline ends. The CDR3 runs 14 residues. The CDR3 bases are TGCGCCAGCAGCCAAGTCTATACTAACTATGGCTACACCTTC. Residues: CASSQVYTNYGYTF.

Only one count was recorded for this clone. Here the CDR3 DNA reads TGTGCCAGCAGCCTTACAGGGGAGGAAAAACTGTTTTTT. Residues: CASSLTGEEKLFF. This rearrangement joins TRBV7-9 to TRBJ1-4, with TRBD1 matching 7 bases. The V gene end was trimmed by 5 bases and the J gene end by 8 bases; junction bases not matched to a gene: 5. The CDR3 is 13 residues long. The germline gives CDR1 SEHNR, CDR2 FQNEAQ (reference sequence).

This chain uses TRBV9 with TRBJ1-6; unclear D gene. The CDR3 consists of 12 residues. Germline V CDR1 and CDR2: SGDLS, YYNGEE. Trimming stripped 0 bases from V and 9 bases from J, with 4 bases between. CDR3 DNA sequence: TGTGCCAGCAGCGTAGAGGGTTCACCCCTCCACTTT. It encodes CASSVEGSPLHF.

The J gene is TRBJ2-3, the V gene TRBV18; 9 nucleotides agree with TRBD2. The CDR3 has 17 residues. V dropped 0 bases and J dropped 7; count of bases not matched to a gene: 11. Germline assignment: CDR1 KGHSH and CDR2 LQKENI. In nucleotides, the CDR3 is TGTGCCAGCTCACCACCGGCTAGCGGGGATTCGGGGTATACGCAGTATTTT. Its protein is CASSPPASGDSGYTQYF.

This clone was observed once. V usage is TRBV5-1 and J usage is TRBJ2-5, with a weak D call TRBD2 (5 bases). CDR1 is SGHRS, CDR2 YFSETQ, per germline. The CDR3 covers 16 residues. Trimming cost V 0 bases and J 1 base, with 13 bases left between them. The CDR3 region is CASSLELARTQETQYF. The DNA of the CDR3 is TGCGCCAGCAGCTTGGAGCTAGCCCGAACCCAAGAGACCCAGTACTTC.

The chain carries TRBV6-1 and TRBJ2-7; D call uncertain. This CDR3 comprises 16 residues. The V and J ends lost 1 base and 0 bases respectively, with 13 bases between them. Germline CDR1 is MNHNS and CDR2 is SASEGT. The CDR3 spells CASSEGYGKFSYEQYF. CDR3 bases: TGTGCCAGCAGTGAAGGGTACGGTAAATTCTCCTACGAGCAGTACTTC.

In this sample, this clone turned up a few times. The chain joins TRBV9 to TRBJ1-6; possible D gene TRBD1, 6 bases. This CDR3 region has 14 residues. The V end was cut by 3 bases, the J end by 8 bases, with 12 bases between. The germline CDR1 and CDR2 sequences are SGDLS and YYNGEE. CDR3 loop: CASSGQVGYSPLHF. In DNA form, the CDR3 reads TGTGCCAGCAGCGGACAGGTCGGATATTCACCCCTCCACTTT.

V gene TRBV7-3 combines with J gene TRBJ2-2, with D unclear. The V gene's germline CDR1 is SGHTA and CDR2 FQGTGA. The CDR3 covers 16 residues. Trimming removed 3 bases at V and 4 bases at J, with 15 bases between. The CDR3 bases are TGTGCCAGCAGCTTGTTAGGCCCGGCTGCCACCGGGGAGCTGTTTTTT. Translated, it gives CASSLLGPAATGELFF.

CDR3 sequence reads: CASSKRRGRVEGYTF. The CDR3 DNA is TGTGCCAGCAGCAAGCGCAGGGGGAGGGTGGAAGGCTACACCTTC. The chain is built from TRBV21-1 and TRBJ1-2. TRBV21-1 has pseudogene status. The CDR3 length is 15 residues.

A note on this clone: Other DNA sequences in the sample encode the same CDR3. CDR3 residues: CASSPSPLNEKLFF. The CDR3 DNA reads as TGTGCCAGCAGTCCCTCCCCCTTAAATGAAAAACTGTTTTTT. V gene TRBV28 combines with J gene TRBJ1-4, with D unresolved. The V gene's germline CDR1 is MDHEN and CDR2 SYDVKM. V lost 5 bases to trimming and J lost 5 bases, with 12 bases between them. This CDR3 has 14 amino acids.

The V and J genes are TRBV6-5 and TRBJ1-6; 10 bases are a match to TRBD1. The V segment lost 5 bases and the J segment 11 bases; nucleotides outside the gene matches: 6. This CDR3 contains 14 residues. Germline CDR1 is MNHEY and CDR2 is SVGAGI. Written as DNA, the CDR3 is TGTGCCAGCAGTCGGACAGGGGGAGATCCACCCCTCCACTTT. It is translated as CASSRTGGDPPLHF.

The chain combines TRBV30 with TRBJ2-5, with D possibly TRBD1 on 5 matching bases. V was pared by 2 bases and J by 11 bases, with 15 bases between. Germline loops: CDR1 GTSNPN, CDR2 SVGIG (reference sequence). CDR3 length equals 12 residues. The CDR3 bases are TGTGCCTGGAGTCCCTCAGGGATAGAGCAGTACTTC. This codes for CAWSPSGIEQYF.

The chain has TRBV5-1 and TRBJ1-2; D is possibly TRBD1 (5 bases). The germline CDR1 and CDR2 sequences are SGHRS and YFSETQ. This CDR3 is 16 amino acids long. V was pared by 0 bases and J by 7 bases, with 19 bases between. In nucleotides, the CDR3 is TGCGCCAGCAGCTTGGCCGGCTTCTACTCTGGGGGTGGCTACACCTTC. It specifies CASSLAGFYSGGGYTF.

This clone was counted once. V and J are TRBV27 and TRBJ2-5, with D maybe TRBD2 (7 bases). Trimming removed 6 bases from V and 5 bases from J, with 22 bases in between. The CDR3 length is 16 residues. Per germline, CDR1 MNHEY and CDR2 SMNVEV (reference sequence). The CDR3 here is CASSLDQGGGWETQYF. The CDR3 nucleotides read TGTGCCAGCAGCCTAGATCAAGGGGGGGGGTGGGAGACCCAGTACTTC.

A word on this clone: The sample contains more than one DNA sequence encoding this CDR3. V usage is TRBV9 and J usage is TRBJ1-5; unclear D gene. This CDR3 comprises 13 residues. The V gene's germline CDR1 is SGDLS and CDR2 YYNGEE. V lost 0 bases to trimming and J lost 5 bases, with 6 bases between them. In nucleotides, the CDR3 is TGTGCCAGCAGCGTAGAACCAGATCAGCCCCAGCATTTT. It yields the protein CASSVEPDQPQHF.